The present T cell receptor (beta chain) was sequenced within a study of blood T cells in healthy people across ages. This CDR3 has 18 amino acids. Unmatched junction bases numbered 14, after V lost 1 base and J lost 4 bases. Germline V gives CDR1 SGHRS, CDR2 YFSETQ. A J-beta primer mix and a sample-barcoded 5' primer were used in a second PCR of about 6 to 12 cycles. Unique molecular identifiers of 12 random nucleotides labeled each cDNA. TCRdb called the 5' RACE reads again in MiXCR, with one record for every CDR3 protein. This sample carries approximately 1.5 million distinct CDR3 sequences, about 35% of them seen once, and the ten largest clones take approximately 10%. The donors, healthy Caucasians from Russia, were aged roughly 6 to 90. Researchers report isolating at least 6 million PBMCs per sample. In its sample, this clonotype was seen a few times.

This TCR was sampled from a woman in her 30s in good health. Material: blood. The gene calls are TRBV5-1 and TRBJ1-1, with 9 bases fitting TRBD1. Here the CDR3 DNA reads TGCGCCAGCAGCTTGCATGCCACTACCGGGACAGGGCCCACTGAAGCTTTCTTT. Residues: CASSLHATTGTGPTEAFF. The full variable domain, completed using reference TRBV5-1 and TRBJ1-1, is KAGVTQTPRYLIKTRGQQVTLSCSPISGHRSVSWYQQTPGQGLQFLFEYFSETQRNKGNFPGRFSGRQFSNSRSEMNVSTLELGDSALYLCASSLHATTGTGPTEAFFGQGTRLTVV.